Below, 27 T cell receptor beta chains from the same sample are listed, as sequenced in a study of blood T cell repertoires in COVID-19. The method was immunoSEQ multiplex PCR; TCRdb's version includes in-frame clones alone and lacks a portion of them. The sample has about 60,000 clones, around 87% seen once. Sequencing was performed on peripheral blood. The receptor set was obtained from a human donor with acute or convalescent COVID-19. The donor label of this sample is uncertain.

This clone was seen more than once but under ten times. The J gene is TRBJ2-3, the V gene TRBV19; no clear D. CDR1 and CDR2 from the germline V gene are LNHDA and SQIVND (reference sequence). This CDR3 region has 15 residues. V was cut by 3 bases and J by 5 bases, with 15 bases left in between. The CDR3 is CASSISQTDVDTQYF. The CDR3 coding sequence is TGTGCCAGTAGTATTTCACAGACGGATGTAGATACGCAGTATTTT.

V is TRBV5-1 and J is TRBJ2-5; 11 bases line up with TRBD1. The germline gives CDR1 SGHRS, CDR2 YFSETQ. V trimming: 0 bases; J trimming: 4 bases; junction bases outside the gene matches: 2. The CDR3 consists of 15 residues. The CDR3 protein is CASSLAGTGGETQYF. The CDR3 coding sequence is TGCGCCAGCAGCTTGGCCGGGACAGGGGGAGAGACCCAGTACTTC.

This clone occurred a few times. This sequence joins TRBV3-1 (or the pseudogene TRBV3-2) and TRBJ1-1; perhaps TRBD1 as D (6 bases). This CDR3 has 13 amino acids. Trimming removed 5 bases at V and 4 bases at J, with 11 bases between. Germline CDR1 LGHDT, CDR2 YNNKEL (reference sequence). This CDR3 is CASSNRGATEAFF. The DNA of the CDR3 is TGTGCCAGCAGCAACCGGGGGGCCACTGAAGCTTTCTTT.

CDR3 sequence: CASTPGLSNTGELFF. The CDR3 nucleotides are TGTGCCAGCACCCCGGGACTTTCGAACACCGGGGAGCTGTTTTTT. This rearrangement joins TRBV6-2 or TRBV6-3 to TRBJ2-2; TRBD2 is a possible D gene (6 bases). CDR1 is MNHEY and CDR2 is SVGEGT in the germline V gene. V was cut by 7 bases and J by 0 bases, with 12 bases left in between. The length of the CDR3 is 15 residues.

The rearrangement uses TRBV3-1 (or the pseudogene TRBV3-2) and TRBJ1-2; D is ambiguous. V dropped 0 bases and J dropped 5 bases, with 13 bases sitting between them. The germline V gene encodes CDR1 LGHDT and CDR2 YNNKEL (reference sequence). The CDR3 contains 15 residues. The CDR3 protein is CASSQDLHSGYGYTF. In DNA, the CDR3 is TGTGCCAGCAGCCAAGATTTGCACAGCGGTTATGGCTACACCTTC.

This clone has more than one count but fewer than ten. V gene TRBV7-8 combines with J gene TRBJ2-2, with TRBD2 as a possible D gene (6 bases). Germline V gene sequence: CDR1 SGHVS, CDR2 FQNEAQ. The CDR3 loop spans 15 amino acids. The germline V and J ends were trimmed by 5 bases and 2 bases, with 12 bases remaining between them. The CDR3 DNA follows: TGTGCCAGCAGCCTGGGGACTCATAACACCGGGGAGCTGTTTTTT. This gives the protein CASSLGTHNTGELFF. The variable domain in full, with the rest retrieved from reference TRBV7-8 and TRBJ2-2, is GAGVSQSPRYKVAKRGQDVALRCDPISGHVSLFWYQQALGQGPEFLTYFQNEAQLDKSGLPSDRFFAERPEGSVSTLKIQRTQQEDSAVYLCASSLGTHNTGELFFGEGSRLTVL.

V usage is TRBV2 and J usage is TRBJ1-4; the D is unclear. CDR1 and CDR2 (germline): SNHLY, FYNNEI. V gave up 4 bases and J gave up 8 bases, with 11 bases separating them. The CDR3 runs 13 residues. The CDR3 bases are TGTGCCAGCAGTGTGCAGAGCGGGGAAAAACTGTTTTTT. Amino acid sequence: CASSVQSGEKLFF.

This chain uses TRBV2 with TRBJ2-3, with 12 bases fitting TRBD2. Germline CDR1 SNHLY, CDR2 FYNNEI. With 5 bases clipped from V and 2 bases from J, the junction kept 8 bases outside the gene matches. The CDR3 contains 17 residues. In DNA form, the CDR3 reads TGTGCCAGCAGTAGCCCCGGACTAGCGGGGTACACAGATACGCAGTATTTT. Amino acid sequence: CASSSPGLAGYTDTQYF.

This rearrangement joins TRBV7-8 to TRBJ2-7, with unresolved D. The CDR3 is 16 residues long. The V end lost 0 bases, the J end lost 0 bases, and 12 bases lay between the germline ends. Per germline, CDR1 SGHVS and CDR2 FQNEAQ. The CDR3 loop reads CASSLAIQVLSYEQYF. In DNA, the CDR3 is TGTGCCAGCAGCTTAGCGATCCAGGTCCTCTCCTACGAGCAGTACTTC. The complete variable domain, with remaining parts taken from reference TRBV7-8 and TRBJ2-7, reads GAGVSQSPRYKVAKRGQDVALRCDPISGHVSLFWYQQALGQGPEFLTYFQNEAQLDKSGLPSDRFFAERPEGSVSTLKIQRTQQEDSAVYLCASSLAIQVLSYEQYFGPGTRLTVT.

V is TRBV19 and J is TRBJ1-6, with 10 bases fitting TRBD1. Trimming cost V 3 bases and J 7 bases; bases outside gene matches: 15. CDR3 length: 19 amino acids. Germline lookup yields CDR1 LNHDA and CDR2 SQIVND (reference sequence). For the CDR3, the DNA is TGTGCCAGTAGTATGATGGCCCTGGGACAGGGGAATTTGAATTCACCCCTCCACTTT. This codes for CASSMMALGQGNLNSPLHF.

The rearrangement joins TRBV5-1 to TRBJ2-2, with D unclear. Germline V gene data show CDR1 as SGHRS and CDR2 as YFSETQ. Trimming removed 4 bases from V and 6 bases from J, with 19 bases in between. The CDR3 has 16 amino acids. The CDR3 protein is CASSAPTPRSAGELFF. As DNA, the CDR3 is TGCGCCAGCAGCGCCCCCACTCCGAGGTCCGCCGGGGAGCTGTTTTTT.

The chain has TRBV6-2 or TRBV6-3 and TRBJ2-7; the D gene is possibly TRBD1 (6 bases). V was cut by 2 bases and J by 2 bases, with 19 bases left in between. The CDR3 contains 17 residues. Germline values: CDR1 MNHEY, CDR2 SVGEGT. The CDR3 nucleotides are TGTGCCAGCAGTTACGCCCCGCTGGGGGCGGCCCCCTACGAGCAGTACTTC. Protein product: CASSYAPLGAAPYEQYF.

J is TRBJ2-3 and V is TRBV13, with TRBD2 identical over 14 bases. The V gene's germline CDR1 is PRHDT and CDR2 FYEKMQ (reference sequence). This CDR3 contains 15 residues. Trimming took 3 bases from V and 4 from J; bases not matched to a gene: 0. The DNA for the CDR3 is TGTGCCAGCAGCTTGGGACTAGCGGGAGCAGATACGCAGTATTTT. This encodes CASSLGLAGADTQYF.

The chain uses TRBV7-9 and TRBJ2-5, with TRBD1 matching over 10 bases. CDR1 is SEHNR and CDR2 is FQNEAQ in the germline V gene (reference sequence). CDR3 length: 14 amino acids. With 5 bases clipped from V and 3 bases from J, the junction kept 3 bases outside the gene matches. The CDR3: CASSPGTGEETQYF. The DNA for the CDR3 is TGTGCCAGCAGCCCGGGGACAGGGGAAGAGACCCAGTACTTC.

The chain uses TRBV7-3 and TRBJ2-1; 8 nucleotides match TRBD1. The CDR3 runs to 14 residues. V lost 5 bases, J lost 6 bases, and 6 bases stayed unmatched. Germline CDR1 and CDR2: SGHTA and FQGTGA. The CDR3 here is CASSLDRVGNEQFF. CDR3 bases: TGTGCCAGCAGCCTGGACAGGGTGGGCAATGAGCAGTTCTTC.

This clone was counted a single time. The J gene is TRBJ2-1, the V gene TRBV2, with D unresolved. Deletions cut 8 bases from V and 6 bases from J, with 11 bases between. Germline loops: CDR1 SNHLY, CDR2 FYNNEI. The CDR3 covers 12 residues. This CDR3 reads CASLLFINEQFF. In DNA form, the CDR3 reads TGTGCCAGCCTGTTATTTATCAATGAGCAGTTCTTC.

This rearrangement joins TRBV10-3 to TRBJ2-4, with a weak D call TRBD2 (5 bases). The V end lost 10 bases, the J end lost 10 bases, and 17 bases lay between the germline ends. CDR3 size: 12 residues. Germline CDR1 and CDR2: ENHRY and SYGVKD. As DNA, the CDR3 is TGTGCCACCGGACTCGGAGATGAGATTCAGTACTTC. It is translated as CATGLGDEIQYF.

The chain combines TRBV11-2 with TRBJ2-7; TRBD1 is a possible D gene (6 bases). Trimming took off 5 bases at V and 7 bases at J, with 21 bases between the two ends. The CDR3 covers 15 residues. Germline CDR1 and CDR2: SGHAT and FQNNGV. The CDR3 DNA reads TGTGCCAGCAGCCATGCGTTTTTTGGGGGCATGGAGCAGTACTTC. Translating it yields CASSHAFFGGMEQYF.

The chain uses TRBV10-1 and TRBJ1-5, with 8 bases matching TRBD1. In germline, CDR1 is WNHNN, CDR2 SYGVQD (reference sequence). The CDR3 sequence is 16 residues long. The V segment lost 3 bases and the J segment 4 bases; nucleotides outside the gene matches: 8. As DNA, the CDR3 is TGCGCCAGCAGTGATGGATCCAGGGGGCGAAATCAGCCCCAGCATTTT. Residues: CASSDGSRGRNQPQHF.

This clone has only one observation. The chain employs TRBV7-2 and TRBJ2-3; D uncertain. This CDR3 region has 14 residues. Looked up from germline, CDR1 is SGHTA and CDR2 is FQGNSA. V dropped 4 bases and J dropped 1 base, with 9 bases sitting between them. The chain's CDR3 is CASSSLSGTDTQYF. Written as DNA, the CDR3 is TGTGCCAGCAGCTCCTTAAGCGGCACAGATACGCAGTATTTT.

This sequence joins TRBV3-1 (or the pseudogene TRBV3-2) and TRBJ1-5, with unresolved D. V gave up 0 bases and J gave up 9 bases, with 9 bases separating them. This CDR3 is 13 amino acids long. Per the germline V gene, CDR1 is LGHDT and CDR2 is YNNKEL (reference sequence). The CDR3 is CASSQDIPGPQHF. CDR3 in DNA: TGTGCCAGCAGCCAAGATATTCCAGGGCCCCAGCATTTT.

The table lists this clone with a few counts. This chain uses TRBV6-5 with TRBJ1-6; 9 bases map to TRBD1. The CDR3 consists of 15 residues. The J segment lost 6 bases and the V segment lost 2 bases, leaving 2 bases of the junction unmatched. Germline-derived CDR1 and CDR2 are MNHEY and SVGAGI. The CDR3: CASSYAGQGNSPLHF. CDR3 nucleotide sequence: TGTGCCAGCAGTTACGCGGGACAGGGTAATTCACCCCTCCACTTT.

This sequence joins TRBV14 and TRBJ1-4, with D possibly being TRBD1 (6 bases). V was pared by 2 bases and J by 8 bases, with 9 bases between. Germline V gene lookup returns CDR1 SGHDN and CDR2 FVKESK. The CDR3 spans 13 residues. The CDR3 region has the DNA TGTGCCAGCAGCCAATTAGGACAGGAAAAACTGTTTTTT. It is translated as CASSQLGQEKLFF.

This clone is a singleton in its sample. This rearrangement joins TRBV7-9 to TRBJ1-6; 10 positions agree with TRBD1. V lost 5 bases and J lost 9; bases outside the gene matches: 7. Looked up from germline, CDR1 is SEHNR and CDR2 is FQNEAQ (reference sequence). CDR3 length: 15 residues. For the CDR3, the DNA is TGTGCCAGCAGCCGACAGGGGGCAGGGGGTTCACCCCTCCACTTT. Translated: CASSRQGAGGSPLHF. Based on the CDR3 plus reference TRBV7-9 and TRBJ1-6, the full variable domain is DTGVSQNPRHKITKRGQNVTFRCDPISEHNRLYWYRQTLGQGPEFLTYFQNEAQLEKSRLLSDRFSAERPKGSFSTLEIQRTEQGDSAMYLCASSRQGAGGSPLHFGNGTRLTVT.

The chain employs TRBV5-1 and TRBJ2-5; 7 bases agree with TRBD2. J was trimmed by 6 bases and V by 3 bases; bases with no gene match: 11. This CDR3 is built from 15 residues. Per the germline V gene, CDR1 is SGHRS and CDR2 is YFSETQ. The CDR3 bases are TGCGCCAGCAGCTGGGGACCGGGGGGAGGCCAGACCCAGTACTTC. Residues: CASSWGPGGGQTQYF.

The chain has TRBV28 and TRBJ1-2, with TRBD1 matching over 7 bases. Unmatched junction bases numbered 10, after V lost 8 bases and J lost 4 bases. CDR1 and CDR2 (germline): MDHEN, SYDVKM. The CDR3 is 14 amino acids. The DNA of the CDR3 is TGTGCCAGCGCCACAGGGGCGGGGGGCTATGGCTACACCTTC. Residues: CASATGAGGYGYTF.

This clone occurred once. The chain has TRBV7-8 and TRBJ2-5; no clear D. Germline V gene data show CDR1 as SGHVS and CDR2 as FQNEAQ. This CDR3 contains 14 residues. Trimming removed 0 bases from V and 2 bases from J, with 7 bases in between. The CDR3 DNA reads as TGTGCCAGCAGCTTAGCACAGATACAAGAGACCCAGTACTTC. This translates into CASSLAQIQETQYF.